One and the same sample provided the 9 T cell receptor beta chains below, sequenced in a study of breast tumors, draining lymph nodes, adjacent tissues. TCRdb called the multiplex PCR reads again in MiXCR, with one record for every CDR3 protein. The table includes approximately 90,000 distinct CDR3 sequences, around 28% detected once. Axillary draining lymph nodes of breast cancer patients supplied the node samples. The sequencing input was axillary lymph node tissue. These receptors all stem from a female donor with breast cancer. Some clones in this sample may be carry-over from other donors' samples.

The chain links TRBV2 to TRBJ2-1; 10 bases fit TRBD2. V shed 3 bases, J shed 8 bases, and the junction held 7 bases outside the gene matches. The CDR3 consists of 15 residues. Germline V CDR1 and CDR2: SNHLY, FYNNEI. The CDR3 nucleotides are TGTGCCAGCAGTGAGAGTAGCGGGAGGTTCGATGAGCAGTTCTTC. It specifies CASSESSGRFDEQFF.

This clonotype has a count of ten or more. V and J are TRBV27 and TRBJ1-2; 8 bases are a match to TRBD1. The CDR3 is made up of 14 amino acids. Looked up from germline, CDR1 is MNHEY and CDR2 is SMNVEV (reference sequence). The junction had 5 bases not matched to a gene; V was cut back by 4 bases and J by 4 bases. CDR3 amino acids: CASSSTGARYGYTF. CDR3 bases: TGTGCCAGCAGTTCGACAGGGGCACGCTATGGCTACACCTTC.

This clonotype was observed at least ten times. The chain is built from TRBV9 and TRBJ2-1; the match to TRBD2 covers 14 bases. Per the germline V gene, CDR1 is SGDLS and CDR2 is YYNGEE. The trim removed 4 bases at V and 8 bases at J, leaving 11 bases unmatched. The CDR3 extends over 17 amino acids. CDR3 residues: CASSPYQATSGRDEQFF. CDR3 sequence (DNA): TGTGCCAGCAGCCCCTACCAAGCGACTAGCGGGAGGGATGAGCAGTTCTTC.

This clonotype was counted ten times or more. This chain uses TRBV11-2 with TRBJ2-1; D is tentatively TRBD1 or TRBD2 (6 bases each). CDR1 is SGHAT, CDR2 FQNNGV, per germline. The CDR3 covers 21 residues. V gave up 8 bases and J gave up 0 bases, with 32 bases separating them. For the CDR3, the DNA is TGTGCCAGCCTGGACCCCGATCGGGGGCTGCGGGATACACGCTCCTACAATGAGCAGTTCTTC. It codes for CASLDPDRGLRDTRSYNEQFF.

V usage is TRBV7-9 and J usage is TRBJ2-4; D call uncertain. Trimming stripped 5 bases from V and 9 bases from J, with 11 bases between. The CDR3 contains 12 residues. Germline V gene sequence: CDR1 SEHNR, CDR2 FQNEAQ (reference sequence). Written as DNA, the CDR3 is TGTGCCAGCAGCCCGACGACTCCCATTCAGTACTTC. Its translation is CASSPTTPIQYF.

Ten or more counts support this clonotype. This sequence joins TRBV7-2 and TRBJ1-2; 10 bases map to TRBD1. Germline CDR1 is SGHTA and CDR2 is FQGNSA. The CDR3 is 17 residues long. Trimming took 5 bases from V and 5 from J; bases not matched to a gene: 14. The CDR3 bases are TGTGCCAGCAGCCCCGGTGGGGGGACAGGGGCGAATTATGGCTACACCTTC. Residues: CASSPGGGTGANYGYTF. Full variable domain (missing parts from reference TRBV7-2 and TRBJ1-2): GAGVSQSPSNKVTEKGKDVELRCDPISGHTALYWYRQSLGQGLEFLIYFQGNSAPDKSGLPSDRFSAERTGGSVSTLTIQRTQQEDSAVYLCASSPGGGTGANYGYTFGSGTRLTVV.

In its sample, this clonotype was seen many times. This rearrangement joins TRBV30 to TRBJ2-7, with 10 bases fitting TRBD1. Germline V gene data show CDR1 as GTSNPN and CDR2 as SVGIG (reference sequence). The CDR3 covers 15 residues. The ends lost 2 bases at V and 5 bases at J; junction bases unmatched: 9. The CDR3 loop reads CAWSPLRDRGNEQYF. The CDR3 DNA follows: TGTGCCTGGAGTCCCCTCCGGGACAGGGGTAACGAGCAGTACTTC.

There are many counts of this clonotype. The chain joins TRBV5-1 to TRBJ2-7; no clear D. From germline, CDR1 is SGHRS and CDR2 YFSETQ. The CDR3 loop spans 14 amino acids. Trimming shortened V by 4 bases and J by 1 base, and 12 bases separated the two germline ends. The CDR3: CASSPGQPSYEQYF. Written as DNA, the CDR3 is TGCGCCAGCAGCCCCGGGCAGCCATCCTACGAGCAGTACTTC. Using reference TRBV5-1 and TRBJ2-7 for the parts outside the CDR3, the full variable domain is KAGVTQTPRYLIKTRGQQVTLSCSPISGHRSVSWYQQTPGQGLQFLFEYFSETQRNKGNFPGRFSGRQFSNSRSEMNVSTLELGDSALYLCASSPGQPSYEQYFGPGTRLTVT.

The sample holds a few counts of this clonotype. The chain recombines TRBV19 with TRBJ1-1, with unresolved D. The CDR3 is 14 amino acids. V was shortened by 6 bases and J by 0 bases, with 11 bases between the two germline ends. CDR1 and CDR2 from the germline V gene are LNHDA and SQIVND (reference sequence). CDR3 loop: CASRDGYMNTEAFF. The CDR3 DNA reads TGTGCCAGTAGGGACGGATACATGAACACTGAAGCTTTCTTT. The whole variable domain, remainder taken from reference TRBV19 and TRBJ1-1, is DGGITQSPKYLFRKEGQNVTLSCEQNLNHDAMYWYRQDPGQGLRLIYYSQIVNDFQKGDIAEGYSVSREKKESFPLTVTSAQKNPTAFYLCASRDGYMNTEAFFGQGTRLTVV.